Below, 17 T cell receptor beta chains from the same sample are listed, as sequenced in a study of early T cells in non-severe SARS-CoV-2 infection. TCRdb used MiXCR to reprocess the 5' RACE reads, holding one entry per CDR3 protein. The data contain tens of thousands of distinct CDR3 sequences, approximately 10% of them singletons. The sequenced material came from whole blood. The receptors were gathered from an adult who was a healthcare worker with PCR-confirmed SARS-CoV-2 infection or an uninfected control (not recorded which).

This clonotype appeared a few times. The chain employs TRBV4-2 and TRBJ2-2; D call uncertain. The CDR3 contains 16 residues. CDR1 is LGHNA, CDR2 YNFKEQ, per germline. With 4 bases removed from V and 3 bases from J, the gap between germline ends came to 15 bases. Here the CDR3 reads CASSPRSWVDTGELFF. The CDR3 nucleotides are TGTGCCAGCAGCCCCCGATCATGGGTCGACACCGGGGAGCTGTTTTTT.

This clonotype has ten or more counts. The chain's CDR3 is CASSLEDRVETQYF. CDR3 nucleotides: TGCGCCAGCAGCTTGGAGGACAGGGTGGAGACCCAGTACTTC. This chain connects TRBV5-1 to TRBJ2-5; 8 bases are a match to TRBD1. In germline, CDR1 is SGHRS, CDR2 YFSETQ. The CDR3 length is 14 residues. With 0 bases clipped from V and 5 bases from J, the junction kept 3 bases outside the gene matches.

A few counts support this clonotype. The chain combines TRBV29-1 with TRBJ1-2; D remains ambiguous. The V gene's germline CDR1 is SQVTM and CDR2 ANQGSEA. The CDR3 is 11 amino acids. Trimming pared 4 bases from V and 5 bases from J, leaving 8 bases between. In nucleotides, the CDR3 is TGCAGCGTTGCGTCGTCTTATGGCTACACCTTC. It codes for CSVASSYGYTF.

This clonotype was detected ten times or more. The V call is TRBV5-1, the J call TRBJ2-2, with D unresolved. Trimming left V 4 bases short and J 3 bases short, with 7 bases between. The CDR3 is 13 amino acids. CDR1 SGHRS and CDR2 YFSETQ come from the germline V gene. DNA of the CDR3: TGCGCCAGCAGCAGGACGGACACCGGGGAGCTGTTTTTT. This encodes CASSRTDTGELFF.

Comment on this clonotype: A much larger clone lies a single base off, so this may be a read error. The chain combines TRBV7-6 with TRBJ2-2; possibly TRBD1 for D (6 bases). This CDR3 has 16 amino acids. From germline, CDR1 is SGHVS and CDR2 FNYEAQ. CDR3 residues: CANSLETGSNTGELFF. CDR3 sequence (DNA): TGTGCCAACAGCTTAGAGACAGGTTCTAACACCGGGGAGCTGTTTTTT.

This clonotype was counted at least ten times. This chain connects TRBV28 to TRBJ2-7, with D hard to call. Germline V gene sequence: CDR1 MDHEN, CDR2 SYDVKM. The CDR3 contains 13 residues. With 6 bases removed from V and 2 bases from J, the gap between germline ends came to 11 bases. CDR3 protein: CASRVQSTYEQYF. In DNA, the CDR3 is TGTGCCAGCAGGGTCCAGAGTACCTACGAGCAGTACTTC.

There are many counts of this clonotype. The chain is built from TRBV7-2 and TRBJ2-7; 9 bases are shared with TRBD1. CDR1 and CDR2 (germline): SGHTA, FQGNSA. Unmatched junction bases numbered 6, after V lost 4 bases and J lost 5 bases. The CDR3 has 14 residues. CDR3 residues: CASSSSGTGHEQYF. In DNA form, the CDR3 reads TGTGCCAGCAGCTCTTCCGGGACAGGGCACGAGCAGTACTTC.

The chain combines TRBV5-4 with TRBJ2-2; TRBD2 aligns across 7 bases. The CDR3 is 15 amino acids. Trimming removed 6 bases from V and 5 bases from J; junction bases left unmatched: 10. Germline V gene data show CDR1 as SGHNT and CDR2 as YYREEE (reference sequence). Here the CDR3 reads CASTRGREETGELFF. CDR3 coding DNA: TGTGCCAGCACCCGAGGGAGGGAGGAAACCGGGGAGCTGTTTTTT.

This clonotype has only a few counts. The gene calls are TRBV5-1 and TRBJ2-1, with 8 positions matching TRBD2. CDR3 length equals 15 residues. From germline, CDR1 is SGHRS and CDR2 YFSETQ. V lost 6 bases, J lost 2 bases, and 7 bases stayed unmatched. For the CDR3, the DNA is TGCGCCAGCACGCAACTAGCGGACACCTACAATGAGCAGTTCTTC. This codes for CASTQLADTYNEQFF. The full variable domain, with the rest looked up from reference TRBV5-1 and TRBJ2-1, is KAGVTQTPRYLIKTRGQQVTLSCSPISGHRSVSWYQQTPGQGLQFLFEYFSETQRNKGNFPGRFSGRQFSNSRSEMNVSTLELGDSALYLCASTQLADTYNEQFFGPGTRLTVL.

This clonotype was recorded at least ten times. The chain joins TRBV18 to TRBJ2-6; D gene ambiguous. This CDR3 has 15 amino acids. Germline assignment: CDR1 KGHSH and CDR2 LQKENI. Trimming pared 3 bases from V and 0 bases from J, leaving 6 bases between. The DNA for the CDR3 is TGTGCCAGCTCACCGGGAAGCTCTGGGGCCAACGTCCTGACTTTC. Residues: CASSPGSSGANVLTF.

This clonotype has a count of ten or more. The gene calls are TRBV9 and TRBJ2-7; D not certain. The CDR3 has 13 amino acids. The germline V gene has CDR1 SGDLS and CDR2 YYNGEE. The V and J ends lost 0 bases and 6 bases respectively, with 10 bases between them. CDR3 in DNA: TGTGCCAGCAGCGTAGAGTCCAGTCGCGAGCAGTACTTC. This translates into CASSVESSREQYF.

This clonotype was recorded at least ten times. The rearrangement links TRBV28 to TRBJ1-1; D is ambiguous. From germline, CDR1 is MDHEN and CDR2 SYDVKM. This CDR3 has 15 residues. V lost 3 bases and J lost 2, with 13 bases in between. The CDR3 spells CASSFGQTFNTEAFF. The CDR3 DNA reads TGTGCCAGCAGTTTCGGGCAGACATTCAACACTGAAGCTTTCTTT.

The gene calls are TRBV3-1 and TRBJ2-7, with 11 bases matching TRBD2. The CDR3 loop spans 15 amino acids. Trimming at V came to 2 bases and at J to 2 bases, leaving 2 bases not matched to a gene. The germline CDR1 and CDR2 sequences are LGHDT and YNNKEL (reference sequence). The DNA of the CDR3 is TGTGCCAGCAGCCAACCGGGACTAGCGGCCTACGAGCAGTACTTC. Translated: CASSQPGLAAYEQYF.

To note about this clonotype: This may arise from a read error, as a much more abundant clone is one base away. The conserved final phenylalanine or tryptophan is absent from the CDR3, which likely points to a read error. The chain uses TRBV5-5 and TRBJ2-3, with TRBD1 identical over 7 bases. Unmatched junction bases numbered 7, after V lost 0 bases and J lost 6 bases. The CDR3 is 15 residues long. Per germline, CDR1 SGHKS and CDR2 YYEKEE (reference sequence). CDR3 coding DNA: TGTGCCAGCAGCTTGGAGACAGGGAATGGGGATACGCAGTATTTA. Translated: CASSLETGNGDTQYL.

This clonotype was seen repeatedly, ten times or more. This chain links TRBV11-1 with TRBJ1-2; D unclear. This CDR3 spans 13 amino acids. Trimming stripped 5 bases from V and 5 bases from J, with 12 bases between. Germline V gene sequence: CDR1 SGHAT, CDR2 FQDESV (reference sequence). The CDR3 region is CASSPSAGYGYTF. The CDR3 DNA reads TGTGCCAGCAGCCCCAGCGCGGGGTATGGCTACACCTTC.

This clonotype turned up a few times. The chain uses TRBV12-3 or TRBV12-4 and TRBJ2-7; D might be TRBD2 (5 bases). V lost 6 bases and J 3 bases, leaving 9 bases between the germline ends. This CDR3 has 12 amino acids. CDR3 loop: CASRKRDYEQYF. The CDR3 region has the DNA TGTGCCAGCAGGAAGAGGGACTACGAGCAGTACTTC.

At least ten counts were recorded for this clonotype. The CDR3 DNA sequence: TGCGCCAGCAGCCCTGGCGGAGGGATCGTATCCGAGCAGTACTTC. Its protein product is CASSPGGGIVSEQYF. The chain couples TRBV5-1 to TRBJ2-7; maybe TRBD2 (6 bases). The CDR3 sequence is 15 residues long. Per germline, CDR1 SGHRS and CDR2 YFSETQ. The germline V and J ends were trimmed by 4 bases and 6 bases, with 20 bases remaining between them. The full variable domain, in which reference TRBV5-1 and TRBJ2-7 provide the parts outside the CDR3, is KAGVTQTPRYLIKTRGQQVTLSCSPISGHRSVSWYQQTPGQGLQFLFEYFSETQRNKGNFPGRFSGRQFSNSRSEMNVSTLELGDSALYLCASSPGGGIVSEQYFGPGTRLTVT.